The 17 T cell receptor beta chains reported below all come from one sample, sequenced in a study of cytomegalovirus exposure and HLA in healthy donors. It was with 60 Vbeta and 13 Jbeta primers that the PCR ran. Method: immunoSEQ multiplex PCR; TCRdb's copy keeps in-frame clones and lacks some. Here the sample spans about 140,000 clones, approximately 80% being singletons. Material for sequencing was PBMCs. Every receptor here comes from a man in his forties or fifties in good health and CMV-seronegative.

J is TRBJ1-5 and V is TRBV6-5, with no clear D. Per germline, CDR1 MNHEY and CDR2 SVGAGI. The CDR3 has 14 amino acids. Trimming stripped 2 bases from V and 9 bases from J, with 14 bases between. The CDR3 coding sequence is TGTGCCAGCAGTTACCGACAAGGCGCGGGGCCCCAGCATTTT. Its translation is CASSYRQGAGPQHF.

This clone occurred a few times. The gene calls are TRBV5-4 and TRBJ2-2, with 11 bases matching TRBD1. The CDR3 runs to 16 residues. The germline gives CDR1 SGHNT, CDR2 YYREEE (reference sequence). With V trimmed by 2 bases and J by 3 bases, 3 bases remained unmatched. The CDR3 is CASSLGQGADTGELFF. As DNA, the CDR3 is TGTGCCAGCAGCTTAGGACAGGGGGCAGACACCGGGGAGCTGTTTTTT. Full variable domain (remainder filled in from reference TRBV5-4 and TRBJ2-2): ETGVTQSPTHLIKTRGQQVTLRCSSQSGHNTVSWYQQALGQGPQFIFQYYREEENGRGNFPPRFSGLQFPNYSSELNVNALELDDSALYLCASSLGQGADTGELFFGEGSRLTVL.

CDR3: CASRESNEKLFF. In nucleotides, the CDR3 is TGCGCCAGCCGGGAGTCTAATGAAAAACTGTTTTTT. This chain joins TRBV5-1 and TRBJ1-4, with D unclear. This CDR3 has 12 amino acids. The germline CDR1 and CDR2 sequences are SGHRS and YFSETQ. V lost 7 bases and J 3 bases, leaving 7 bases between the germline ends.

This chain links TRBV27 with TRBJ2-3, with 7 positions matching TRBD2. This CDR3 comprises 14 residues. The trim removed 4 bases at V and 4 bases at J, leaving 5 bases unmatched. CDR1 and CDR2 from the germline V gene are MNHEY and SMNVEV (reference sequence). The chain's CDR3 is CASSSRLAPDTQYF. The CDR3 nucleotides are TGTGCCAGCAGTTCCCGACTAGCACCAGATACGCAGTATTTT.

The V and J genes are TRBV28 and TRBJ1-2, with 7 bases identical to TRBD1. The CDR3 has 13 residues. The junction had 9 bases not matched to a gene; V was cut back by 6 bases and J by 8 bases. The germline V gene has CDR1 MDHEN and CDR2 SYDVKM. In DNA form, the CDR3 reads TGTGCCAGCAGCTTGACAGGGATGTGGGGCTACACCTTC. This translates into CASSLTGMWGYTF.

The chain is built from TRBV19 and TRBJ2-5; D is possibly TRBD2 (5 bases). V lost 6 bases and J 5 bases, leaving 10 bases between the germline ends. Germline CDR1 reads LNHDA; CDR2 reads SQIVND (reference sequence). This CDR3 has 12 amino acids. CDR3 nucleotide sequence: TGTGCCAGTAGCGGGATTCAGGAGACCCAGTACTTC. It is translated as CASSGIQETQYF.

The V and J genes are TRBV7-9 and TRBJ2-1; 7 bases map to TRBD2. Germline loops: CDR1 SEHNR, CDR2 FQNEAQ (reference sequence). J was trimmed by 4 bases and V by 5 bases; bases with no gene match: 8. This CDR3 spans 15 amino acids. CDR3 sequence reads: CASSAASGFYNEQFF. In DNA form, the CDR3 reads TGTGCCAGCAGCGCCGCTAGCGGCTTTTACAATGAGCAGTTCTTC.

V and J are TRBV27 and TRBJ1-1; 9 bases are shared with TRBD1. This CDR3 comprises 16 residues. J was trimmed by 3 bases and V by 3 bases; bases with no gene match: 8. Per germline, CDR1 MNHEY and CDR2 SMNVEV (reference sequence). DNA for the CDR3: TGTGCCAGCAGTTTCAGGACAGGGGAGGGGGACACTGAAGCTTTCTTT. This codes for CASSFRTGEGDTEAFF.

J is TRBJ2-5 and V is TRBV5-4, with 16 bases matching TRBD2. CDR1 is SGHNT, CDR2 YYREEE, per germline (reference sequence). The CDR3 extends over 16 amino acids. Trimming at V came to 4 bases and at J to 5 bases, leaving 5 bases not matched to a gene. The CDR3 DNA reads as TGTGCCAGCAGCCTTGGGACTAGCGGGAGGGTGGAGACCCAGTACTTC. This codes for CASSLGTSGRVETQYF.

This clone has just one count. The chain carries TRBV25-1 and TRBJ2-7; TRBD2 matches at 8 bases. Germline V gene lookup returns CDR1 MGHDK and CDR2 SYGVNS. Trimming removed 7 bases from V and 4 bases from J; junction bases left unmatched: 9. This CDR3 contains 14 residues. The CDR3 is CASNREGLVYEQYF. The CDR3 DNA sequence: TGTGCCAGCAACCGGGAGGGCCTTGTTTACGAGCAGTACTTC.

The chain links TRBV19 to TRBJ1-2, with D possibly matching TRBD1 (5 bases). CDR3 length: 17 residues. Germline V gene data show CDR1 as LNHDA and CDR2 as SQIVND (reference sequence). Trimming took 5 bases from V and 0 from J, leaving 19 bases between them. CDR3 in DNA: TGTGCCAGTAGTGAACTTGGGGCAGGGATTACTAACTATGGCTACACCTTC. Translated: CASSELGAGITNYGYTF.

The chain has TRBV4-2 and TRBJ2-3; perhaps TRBD2 as D (6 bases). Trimming took 2 bases from V and 10 from J, leaving 10 bases between them. This CDR3 region has 12 residues. Germline V lookup: CDR1 LGHNA, CDR2 YNFKEQ. The CDR3 region has the DNA TGTGCCAGCAGCCAACAGACTAGTGCGCAGTATTTT. Protein product: CASSQQTSAQYF.

The V and J genes are TRBV7-9 and TRBJ1-5, with TRBD1 matching over 9 bases. V dropped 5 bases and J dropped 7; count of bases not matched to a gene: 3. The CDR3 is 13 residues long. The V gene's germline CDR1 is SEHNR and CDR2 FQNEAQ (reference sequence). The CDR3, as DNA: TGTGCCAGCAGCCGGGGACAGGGCCAGCCCCAGCATTTT. Translating it yields CASSRGQGQPQHF.

This sequence joins TRBV29-1 and TRBJ1-1; possibly TRBD1 for D (6 bases). Germline assignment: CDR1 SQVTM and CDR2 ANQGSEA. V was pared by 4 bases and J by 5 bases, with 14 bases between. This CDR3 is built from 13 residues. The CDR3 nucleotides read TGCAGCGTTGGCAGGGGAGGGGGGACTGAAGCTTTCTTT. It yields the protein CSVGRGGGTEAFF.

This chain joins TRBV19 and TRBJ1-2; D remains unclear. Germline V CDR1 and CDR2: LNHDA, SQIVND (reference sequence). CDR3 length: 12 amino acids. The V end was cut by 5 bases, the J end by 5 bases, with 9 bases between. The CDR3 spells CASSARDYGYTF. In DNA form, the CDR3 reads TGTGCCAGTAGTGCGCGGGATTATGGCTACACCTTC.

This chain joins TRBV5-8 and TRBJ2-7; D remains unclear. V lost 1 base, J lost 5 bases, and 4 bases lay in between. Germline CDR1 and CDR2: SGHTS and YDEGEE. The CDR3 runs to 11 residues. This chain's CDR3 is CASSLFNEQYF. CDR3 bases: TGTGCCAGCAGCTTGTTTAACGAGCAGTACTTC.

The chain links TRBV28 to TRBJ2-3, with 8 bases lining up with TRBD1. Germline values: CDR1 MDHEN, CDR2 SYDVKM. The V gene end was trimmed by 8 bases and the J gene end by 4 bases; junction bases not matched to a gene: 8. The CDR3 runs to 14 residues. CDR3 loop: CASYGQGRSDTQYF. DNA of the CDR3: TGTGCCAGCTACGGACAGGGAAGGTCAGATACGCAGTATTTT.